The 9 T cell receptor beta chains in this list originate from one sample, sequenced in a study of chemoradiotherapy in HPV16-positive cancers. Some clones are missing from TCRdb's copy, which holds only in-frame ones; the method was immunoSEQ multiplex PCR. The sample contains 20,000 to 30,000 clones, around 90% of which appear only once. Specimen: blood, collected from a patient who underwent chemoradiotherapy. Receptors were obtained from a human donor with HPV-associated anogenital cancer.

This rearrangement joins TRBV18 to TRBJ2-5; maybe TRBD2 (5 bases). CDR1 KGHSH and CDR2 LQKENI come from the germline V gene. V was clipped by 1 base and J by 2 bases, with 11 bases between them. The CDR3 has 15 residues. CDR3: CASSPRTSRQETQYF. Written as DNA, the CDR3 is TGTGCCAGCTCACCACGTACTAGTCGACAAGAGACCCAGTACTTC.

This chain uses TRBV13 with TRBJ2-5; D perhaps matches TRBD1 (7 bases). The germline V and J ends were trimmed by 5 bases and 6 bases, with 19 bases remaining between them. The V gene's germline CDR1 is PRHDT and CDR2 FYEKMQ (reference sequence). There are 15 residues in the CDR3. The CDR3 region has the DNA TGTGCCAGCAGCCAGGGGGTGAGGGGGGAAAAGACCCAGTACTTC. This codes for CASSQGVRGEKTQYF.

The chain combines TRBV5-1 with TRBJ2-5; D gene ambiguous. The V and J ends lost 3 bases and 5 bases respectively, with 11 bases between them. The CDR3 loop spans 13 amino acids. CDR1 is SGHRS and CDR2 is YFSETQ in the germline V gene. The CDR3 bases are TGCGCCAGCAGCTCCGGCTCGCTGGAGACCCAGTACTTC. Protein product: CASSSGSLETQYF.

The V call is TRBV29-1, the J call TRBJ2-6; no clear D gene. Germline CDR1 is SQVTM and CDR2 is ANQGSEA. The CDR3 is 14 residues long. V dropped 3 bases and J dropped 0 bases, with 6 bases sitting between them. The CDR3 protein is CSVDPGSGANVLTF. The CDR3 DNA sequence: TGCAGCGTTGACCCGGGCTCTGGGGCCAACGTCCTGACTTTC.

The gene calls are TRBV7-2 and TRBJ2-5; 11 nucleotides match TRBD2. J was trimmed by 5 bases and V by 1 base; bases with no gene match: 12. Per the germline V gene, CDR1 is SGHTA and CDR2 is FQGNSA. The CDR3 runs to 18 residues. Written as DNA, the CDR3 is TGTGCCAGCAGCTTAGGAGGTCTAGCGGGGGGAGGGACGGAGACCCAGTACTTC. Translating it yields CASSLGGLAGGGTETQYF.

The chain joins TRBV5-4 to TRBJ2-7, with D perhaps matching TRBD1 or TRBD2 (5 bases each). The CDR3 totals 15 residues. The V end was cut by 4 bases, the J end by 0 bases, with 14 bases between. Germline CDR1 reads SGHNT; CDR2 reads YYREEE (reference sequence). CDR3 nucleotide sequence: TGTGCCAGCAGCAACCGGGACCTGAGCTCCTACGAGCAGTACTTC. This encodes CASSNRDLSSYEQYF.

This clone was seen only a few times. J is TRBJ1-2 and V is TRBV13, with unresolved D. CDR1 is PRHDT and CDR2 is FYEKMQ in the germline V gene (reference sequence). Trimming left V 5 bases short and J 1 base short, with 8 bases between. CDR3 length equals 13 residues. CDR3 coding DNA: TGTGCCAGCAGCCCCAGGTATAACTATGGCTACACCTTC. Translating gives CASSPRYNYGYTF.

This chain joins TRBV5-1 and TRBJ2-7; no reliable D call. Germline V gene sequence: CDR1 SGHRS, CDR2 YFSETQ. The CDR3 is 14 amino acids. Deletions cut 0 bases from V and 3 bases from J, with 10 bases between. Here the CDR3 DNA reads TGCGCCAGCAGCTTGGATTCGGGCGGCTACGAGCAGTACTTC. Translated: CASSLDSGGYEQYF. The complete variable domain, with remaining parts taken from reference TRBV5-1 and TRBJ2-7, reads KAGVTQTPRYLIKTRGQQVTLSCSPISGHRSVSWYQQTPGQGLQFLFEYFSETQRNKGNFPGRFSGRQFSNSRSEMNVSTLELGDSALYLCASSLDSGGYEQYFGPGTRLTVT.

The table lists this clone with a count of one. The chain links TRBV7-6 to TRBJ2-3, with 10 positions matching TRBD2. This CDR3 region has 15 residues. Germline V gives CDR1 SGHVS, CDR2 FNYEAQ. Germline trimming cut 5 bases from V and 2 bases from J; bases unmatched to any gene: 4. The CDR3 DNA reads TGTGCCAGCAGCGAACTAGCGGGGTCCACAGATACGCAGTATTTT. Translating gives CASSELAGSTDTQYF.